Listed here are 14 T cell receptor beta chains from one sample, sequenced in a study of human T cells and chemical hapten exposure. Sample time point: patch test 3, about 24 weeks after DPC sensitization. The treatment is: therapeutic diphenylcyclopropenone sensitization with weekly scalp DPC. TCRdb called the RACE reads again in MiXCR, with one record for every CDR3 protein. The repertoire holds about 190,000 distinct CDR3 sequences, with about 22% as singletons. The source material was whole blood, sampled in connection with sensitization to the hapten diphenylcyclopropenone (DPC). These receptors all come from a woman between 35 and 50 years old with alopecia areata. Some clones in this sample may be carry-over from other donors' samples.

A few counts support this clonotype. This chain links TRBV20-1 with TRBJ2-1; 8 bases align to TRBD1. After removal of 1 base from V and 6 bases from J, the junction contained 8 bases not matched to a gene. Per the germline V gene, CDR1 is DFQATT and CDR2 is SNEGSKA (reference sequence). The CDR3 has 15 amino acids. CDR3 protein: CSARGGQGPLNEQFF. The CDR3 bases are TGCAGTGCTAGAGGTGGACAGGGCCCCCTCAATGAGCAGTTCTTC.

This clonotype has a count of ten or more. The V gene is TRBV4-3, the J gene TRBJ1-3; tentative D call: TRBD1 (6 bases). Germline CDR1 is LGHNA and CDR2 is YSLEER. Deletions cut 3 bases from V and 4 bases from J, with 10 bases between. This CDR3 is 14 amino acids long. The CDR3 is CASSQGASGNTIYF. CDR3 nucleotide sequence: TGCGCCAGCAGCCAGGGGGCATCGGGAAACACCATATATTTT.

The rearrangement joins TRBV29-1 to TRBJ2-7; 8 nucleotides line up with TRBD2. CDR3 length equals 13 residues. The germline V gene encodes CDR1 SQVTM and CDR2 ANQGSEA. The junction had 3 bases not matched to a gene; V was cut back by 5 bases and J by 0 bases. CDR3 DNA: TGCAGCGTTAGCGGGGGCAACTCCTACGAGCAGTACTTC. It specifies CSVSGGNSYEQYF.

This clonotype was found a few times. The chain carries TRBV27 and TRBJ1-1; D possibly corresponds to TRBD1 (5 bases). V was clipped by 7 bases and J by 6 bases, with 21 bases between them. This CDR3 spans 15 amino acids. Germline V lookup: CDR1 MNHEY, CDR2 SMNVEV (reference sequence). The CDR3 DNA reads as TGTGCCAGCATTTCGTCGGGGGGGTTTGAGGCTGAAGCTTTCTTT. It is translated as CASISSGGFEAEAFF.

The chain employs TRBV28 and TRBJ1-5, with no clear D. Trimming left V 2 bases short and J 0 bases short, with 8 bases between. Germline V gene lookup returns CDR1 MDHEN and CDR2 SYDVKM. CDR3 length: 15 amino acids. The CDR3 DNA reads TGTGCCAGCAGTTTAATAGCCTCTAGCAATCAGCCCCAGCATTTT. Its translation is CASSLIASSNQPQHF.

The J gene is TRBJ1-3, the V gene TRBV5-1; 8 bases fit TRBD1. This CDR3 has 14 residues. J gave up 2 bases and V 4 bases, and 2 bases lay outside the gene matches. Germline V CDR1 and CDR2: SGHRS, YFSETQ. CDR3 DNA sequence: TGCGCCAGCAGCACGGACAGGGCTGGAAACACCATATATTTT. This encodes CASSTDRAGNTIYF. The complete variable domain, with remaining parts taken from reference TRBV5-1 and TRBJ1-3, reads KAGVTQTPRYLIKTRGQQVTLSCSPISGHRSVSWYQQTPGQGLQFLFEYFSETQRNKGNFPGRFSGRQFSNSRSEMNVSTLELGDSALYLCASSTDRAGNTIYFGEGSWLTVV.

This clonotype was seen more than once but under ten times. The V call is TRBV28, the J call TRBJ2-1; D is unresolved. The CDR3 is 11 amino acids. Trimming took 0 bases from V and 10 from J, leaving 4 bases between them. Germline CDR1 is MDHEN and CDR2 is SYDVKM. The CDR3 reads CASSLWGEQFF. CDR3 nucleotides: TGTGCCAGCAGTTTATGGGGCGAGCAGTTCTTC.

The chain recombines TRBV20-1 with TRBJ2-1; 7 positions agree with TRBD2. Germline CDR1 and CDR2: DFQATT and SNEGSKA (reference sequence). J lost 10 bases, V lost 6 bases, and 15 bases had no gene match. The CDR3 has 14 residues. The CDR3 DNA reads TGCAGTGCCAGACCCCCTTTGCGGGAGTGGGAGCAGTTCTTC. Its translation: CSARPPLREWEQFF.

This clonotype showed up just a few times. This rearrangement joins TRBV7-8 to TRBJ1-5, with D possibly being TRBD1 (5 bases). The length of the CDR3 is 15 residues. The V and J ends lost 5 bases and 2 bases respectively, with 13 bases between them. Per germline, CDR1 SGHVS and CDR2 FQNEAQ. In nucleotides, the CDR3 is TGTGCCAGCAGCACGGGGACCCGGGGCAATCAGCCCCAGCATTTT. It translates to CASSTGTRGNQPQHF.

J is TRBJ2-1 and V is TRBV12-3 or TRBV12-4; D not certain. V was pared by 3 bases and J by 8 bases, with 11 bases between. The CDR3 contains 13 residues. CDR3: CASSFPGGDEQFF. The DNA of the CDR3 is TGTGCCAGCAGTTTCCCCGGTGGCGATGAGCAGTTCTTC.

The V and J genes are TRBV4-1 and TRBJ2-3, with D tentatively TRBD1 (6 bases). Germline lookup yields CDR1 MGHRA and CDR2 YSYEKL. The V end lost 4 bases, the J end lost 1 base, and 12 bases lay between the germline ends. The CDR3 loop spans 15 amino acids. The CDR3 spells CASSLTGEGTDTQYF. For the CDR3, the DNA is TGCGCCAGCAGCCTGACAGGCGAAGGCACAGATACGCAGTATTTT.

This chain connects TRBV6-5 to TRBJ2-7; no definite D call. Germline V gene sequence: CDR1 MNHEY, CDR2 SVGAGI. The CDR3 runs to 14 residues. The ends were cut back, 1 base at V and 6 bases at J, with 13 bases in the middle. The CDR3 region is CASSYFSRGGEQYF. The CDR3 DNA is TGTGCCAGCAGTTACTTCTCCCGCGGCGGCGAGCAGTACTTC.

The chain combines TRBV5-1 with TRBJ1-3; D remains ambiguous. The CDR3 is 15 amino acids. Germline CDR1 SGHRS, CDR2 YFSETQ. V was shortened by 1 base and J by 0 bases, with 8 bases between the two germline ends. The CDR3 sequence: CASSLNTVSGNTIYF. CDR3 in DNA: TGCGCCAGCAGCTTGAACACCGTCTCTGGAAACACCATATATTTT.

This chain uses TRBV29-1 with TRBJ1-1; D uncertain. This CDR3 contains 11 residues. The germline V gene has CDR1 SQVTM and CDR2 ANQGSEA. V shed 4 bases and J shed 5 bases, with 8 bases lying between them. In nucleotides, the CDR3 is TGCAGCGTTGTATGGGGAACTGAAGCTTTCTTT. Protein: CSVVWGTEAFF.